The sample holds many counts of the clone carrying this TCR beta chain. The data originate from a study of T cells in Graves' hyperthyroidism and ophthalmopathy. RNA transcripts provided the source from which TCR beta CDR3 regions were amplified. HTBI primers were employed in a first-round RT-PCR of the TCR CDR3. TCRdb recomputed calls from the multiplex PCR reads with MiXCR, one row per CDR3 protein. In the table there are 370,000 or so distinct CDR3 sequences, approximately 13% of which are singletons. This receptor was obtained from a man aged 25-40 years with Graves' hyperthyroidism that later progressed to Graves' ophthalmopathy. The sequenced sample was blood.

CDR3 coding DNA: TGTGCCAGCAGTTTGACAGGGGGGAACACCATATATTTT. It is translated as CASSLTGGNTIYF. This chain connects TRBV28 to TRBJ1-3, with 9 bases lining up with TRBD1. The V segment lost 3 bases and the J segment 7 bases; nucleotides outside the gene matches: 1. Germline loops: CDR1 MDHEN, CDR2 SYDVKM. This CDR3 is 13 amino acids long.